The clone carrying this T cell receptor (beta chain) occurred many times. As yet, its antigen is unknown. This record comes from a study of Graves' ophthalmopathy and Graves' hyperthyroidism. About the study: The authors collected peripheral blood at initial diagnosis, before any treatment. Study-wide results and caveats: Distinction of ophthalmopathy from stable hyperthyroidism by a 13-signature model reached roughly 88% sensitivity and 75% to 84% specificity.

Germline CDR1 reads SGHVS; CDR2 reads FQNEAQ. V dropped 7 bases and J dropped 4 bases, with 23 bases sitting between them. This CDR3 is 17 amino acids long. Clinicians made diagnoses from clinical symptoms, serum thyroxine, TRAb, thyroid ultrasound and orbital computed tomography. Isolation of PBMCs was performed using over 9.5 ml of fresh peripheral blood. Amplification targeted the TCR beta CDR3 regions, with RNA transcripts as the source material. Second-round multiplex PCR came after a first-round RT-PCR that employed HTBI primers. TCRdb re-derived calls from the multiplex PCR reads in MiXCR, one entry per CDR3 protein. Here the sample spans under 250,000 distinct CDR3 sequences, around 28% being singletons.

Sequenced input: peripheral blood. This clonotype originated in a man in his fifties or sixties with Graves' ophthalmopathy. This rearrangement joins TRBV7-8 to TRBJ1-3; D is perhaps TRBD1 (6 bases). CDR3 residues: CASKWPGHPIRGNTIYF. Written as DNA, the CDR3 is TGTGCCAGCAAGTGGCCGGGACATCCCATCAGGGGAAACACCATATATTTT.